Described below is a single T cell receptor (beta chain) sequence and its context. The antigen is not known. This sample also contains other DNA sequences that code for the same CDR3. The sample originates from a study of siplizumab effects on memory and regulatory T cells. Whole-study findings and limits: Alloreactive clones mapping to unstimulated subsets formed only a minor fraction.

Profiled with immunoSEQ multiplex PCR; TCRdb holds only in-frame clones, not every one. The sample shows around 26,000 clones, 84% of them seen only once. Unstimulated naive, memory, effector memory and TEMRA subsets underwent sequencing in a few donor pairs. The CDR3 runs to 13 residues. V was trimmed by 0 bases and J by 3 bases, leaving 4 bases between them. Germline V gene lookup returns CDR1 KGHSH and CDR2 LQKENI. Sequencing used memory CD4+ T cells sorted from blood. The chain uses TRBV18 and TRBJ2-3; D unclear. This receptor was identified in a human donor in good health. The CDR3 sequence is CASSPPGTDTQYF. Written as DNA, the CDR3 is TGTGCCAGCTCACCACCGGGTACAGATACGCAGTATTTT. The variable domain in full, completed from reference TRBV18 and TRBJ2-3, reads NAGVMQNPRHLVRRRGQEARLRCSPMKGHSHVYWYRQLPEEGLKFMVYLQKENIIDESGMPKERFSAEFPKEGPSILRIQQVVRGDSAAYFCASSPPGTDTQYFGPGTRLTVL.